The rows below give T cell receptor beta chains drawn from one sample of a study of blood T cell repertoires in COVID-19. Sequencing used immunoSEQ multiplex PCR; TCRdb keeps in-frame clones, though not all of them. This sample has tens of thousands of clones, with about 87% found just once. The sample comprised peripheral blood. The receptors come from a human donor in a cohort sampled during active COVID-19. Each CDR3 is given with its conserved first and last residue.

>TRBV19
CASTGRQGASYEQYF
>TRBV5-6
CASSLGQGDGYTF
>TRBV5-1
CASSLGQFLFF
>TRBV11-2
CASSLPGLAGGREQYF
>TRBV21-1
CASGVRSGVADTQYF
>TRBV14
CAGRGQPQHF
>TRBV6-5
CASKTGGGSVREQYF
>TRBV30
CAGIQVRPDRAFYGYTF
>TRBV3-1/TRBV3-2
CASSLATGLGEQYF
>TRBV15
CATSIGVNEKLFF
>TRBV9
CASSVGVLGAYEQYF
>TRBV4-1
CASSQPGAGILPEKLFF
>TRBV9
CASSVDVGLAQPQHF
>TRBV6-1
CASSEGTGGYGYTF
>TRBV9
CASSPQTGFTGYTF
>TRBV4-2
CASSHRTDLDEQYF
>TRBV7-9
CASSLSGSYNEQFF
>TRBV4-1
CASSQQTGTPFYEQYF
>TRBV28
CASSLPMGQGDPSSSYNEQFF
>TRBV28
CASSLLAGVGGDTQYF
>TRBV2
CASSELVTSGGVGNEQFF
>TRBV6-5
CASRTGVSSYEQYF
>TRBV27
CASSFGGIGEAFF
>TRBV7-8
CASSLTGDRAGAFF